The 5 T cell receptor beta chains below come from one sample, sequenced in a study of T-cell memory formation after mild COVID-19. Each CDR3 protein is one row after TCRdb ran MiXCR on the 5' RACE reads. The sample lists about 390,000 distinct CDR3 sequences; 16% were seen once. The specimen sequenced was PBMCs or a T cell subset sorted from them (not recorded which). All receptors come from a man between 18 and 35 years old who had mild COVID-19 (a few samples of this study predate the infection). Cell type and time point are not known.

This clonotype was observed a few times. The rearrangement uses TRBV9 and TRBJ2-7; 10 positions match TRBD2. With V trimmed by 0 bases and J by 6 bases, 6 bases remained unmatched. Germline CDR1 is SGDLS and CDR2 is YYNGEE. This CDR3 comprises 15 residues. The chain's CDR3 is CASSVEERGGREQYV. The CDR3 DNA sequence: TGTGCCAGCAGCGTAGAAGAGCGGGGGGGCCGCGAGCAGTACGTC.

The genes are TRBV5-1 and TRBJ1-1; the match to TRBD1 covers 7 bases. Germline V lookup: CDR1 SGHRS, CDR2 YFSETQ. Trimming removed 4 bases from V and 3 bases from J; junction bases left unmatched: 3. This CDR3 region has 13 residues. The CDR3 DNA is TGCGCCAGCAGCGAACAGGGGTACACTGAAGCTTTCTTT. Protein product: CASSEQGYTEAFF.

The V and J genes are TRBV7-3 and TRBJ2-3; the D is unclear. The V gene lost 5 bases and the J gene lost 2 bases, with 11 bases spanning the gap. Germline CDR1 and CDR2: SGHTA and FQGTGA. There are 14 residues in the CDR3. CDR3 DNA: TGTGCCAGCAGCCTCACCCCAGCCACAGATACGCAGTATTTT. It codes for CASSLTPATDTQYF.

Written as DNA, the CDR3 is TGTGCCAGCAGTGAGGACGGCTACGAGCAGTACTTC. Translating it yields CASSEDGYEQYF. The chain joins TRBV2 to TRBJ2-7; D remains ambiguous. With 3 bases removed from V and 3 bases from J, the gap between germline ends came to 6 bases. Germline V gene sequence: CDR1 SNHLY, CDR2 FYNNEI. The CDR3 is 12 amino acids.

V gene TRBV12-3 or TRBV12-4 combines with J gene TRBJ2-7, with D unresolved. The CDR3 sequence is 14 residues long. V was trimmed by 5 bases and J by 0 bases, leaving 11 bases between them. The CDR3 nucleotides are TGTGCCAGCAGTCCCCGTGGCATCTCCTACGAGCAGTACTTC. Translation gives CASSPRGISYEQYF.